This TCR beta chain was sequenced during a study of blood T cell repertoires in COVID-19. Turning to the study itself: Spain, Italy and the United States supplied samples that represented acute and convalescent COVID-19. The cDNA or gDNA used as material had been derived from T cells, B-cell-depleted T cells, or PBMCs.

V dropped 4 bases and J dropped 7 bases, with 15 bases sitting between them. Germline lookup yields CDR1 SGHRS and CDR2 YFSETQ. The CDR3 contains 15 residues. In the authors' workflow: Amplification from reference gene primers served as the basis for estimated nucleated cell counts. Generated by immunoSEQ multiplex PCR, the TCRdb table keeps only in-frame clones and is missing some. That table gives V, J and clone size, and the DNA gave D and trimming. The table includes roughly 250,000 clones, approximately 85% detected once. The specimen was peripheral blood. The chain is built from TRBV5-1 and TRBJ1-6; tentatively, D is TRBD1 (6 bases). The TCR comes from a woman in her seventies with acute or convalescent COVID-19. Here the CDR3 DNA reads TGCGCCAGCAGCCCCCTGGGGCAGGGGAATTCACCCCTCCACTTT. Protein sequence: CASSPLGQGNSPLHF.